One and the same sample provided the 27 T cell receptor beta chains below, sequenced in a study of blood T cell repertoires in COVID-19 (TCRdb year 2020). The library was prepared using the immunoSEQ multiplex PCR assay. Entries here come from immuneACCESS through TCRdb and include only in-frame sequences with V and J called. Some clones fail to appear in such tables; in the studies checked, an unresolved V gene covers under half of the shortfall, and the cause of the remainder is unknown. The sample table contains about 310,000 clones; only one count was recorded for about 91% of them. The leading ten clones occupy approximately 9.8% of the sample. The sequencing input was PBMCs or T cells enriched from blood (not recorded which). Every receptor here comes from a middle-aged woman who had recovered from COVID-19.

In its sample, this clone was seen once. This chain connects TRBV9 to TRBJ1-3; 7 positions match TRBD1. The germline CDR1 and CDR2 sequences are SGDLS and YYNGEE. The CDR3 has 14 amino acids. Trimming at V came to 3 bases and at J to 2 bases, leaving 2 bases not matched to a gene. Written as DNA, the CDR3 is TGTGCCAGCAGCGCAGGGACAGCTGGAAACACCATATATTTT. This gives the protein CASSAGTAGNTIYF.

The V and J genes are TRBV20-1 and TRBJ2-7; no firm D call. V shed 3 bases and J shed 3 bases, with 21 bases lying between them. This CDR3 is 16 amino acids long. Germline assignment: CDR1 DFQATT and CDR2 SNEGSKA (reference sequence). For the CDR3, the DNA is TGCAGTGCTAGTCCAGTCCCCTACCGCGGTCTCTACGAGCAGTACTTC. It codes for CSASPVPYRGLYEQYF.

V is TRBV7-3 and J is TRBJ2-2; D remains unclear. Germline V gene data show CDR1 as SGHTA and CDR2 as FQGTGA. The CDR3 spans 13 residues. V lost 2 bases to trimming and J lost 7 bases, with 8 bases between them. CDR3 loop: CASSLWQSGELFF. The CDR3 DNA is TGTGCCAGCAGCTTATGGCAAAGCGGGGAGCTGTTTTTT.

The rearrangement links TRBV19 to TRBJ1-2, with D unresolved. The CDR3 runs 13 residues. In germline, CDR1 is LNHDA, CDR2 SQIVND (reference sequence). V was trimmed by 9 bases and J by 3 bases, leaving 14 bases between them. The CDR3 DNA reads TGTGCCAGCGCGACACCGAGGGACTATGGCTACACCTTC. Its translation is CASATPRDYGYTF.

Points on this clone: This CDR3 is also generated by other DNA sequences in the sample. The chain's CDR3 is CASSVVAGGQETQYF. The DNA for the CDR3 is TGTGCCAGCAGCGTAGTGGCGGGGGGGCAAGAGACCCAGTACTTC. The chain is built from TRBV9 and TRBJ2-5, with 9 bases matching TRBD2. The CDR3 covers 15 residues. Germline V lookup: CDR1 SGDLS, CDR2 YYNGEE. V trimming: 0 bases; J trimming: 2 bases; junction bases outside the gene matches: 2.

The V call is TRBV18, the J call TRBJ2-6; no definite D call. V dropped 6 bases and J dropped 1 base, with 16 bases sitting between them. Germline CDR1 and CDR2: KGHSH and LQKENI. The CDR3 is 17 amino acids. The CDR3 is CASSPTYRDSGANVLTF. CDR3 sequence (DNA): TGTGCCAGCTCCCCCACTTACAGAGATTCTGGGGCCAACGTCCTGACTTTC.

The CDR3 DNA sequence: TGTGCCAGCAGTTATGGTGGGGAGCTAGAGCAGTTCTTC. Translating gives CASSYGGELEQFF. The chain recombines TRBV6-5 with TRBJ2-1, with a weak D call TRBD2 (5 bases). CDR1 is MNHEY and CDR2 is SVGAGI in the germline V gene. CDR3 length equals 13 residues. Trimming stripped 3 bases from V and 10 bases from J, with 13 bases between.

V is TRBV2 and J is TRBJ1-6, with D maybe TRBD1 (5 bases). CDR1 and CDR2 from the germline V gene are SNHLY and FYNNEI. This CDR3 is 14 amino acids long. V lost 6 bases and J lost 6, with 12 bases in between. This CDR3 is CASSLTVSNSPLHF. DNA for the CDR3: TGTGCCAGCAGCTTGACAGTTTCTAATTCACCCCTCCACTTT.

The rearrangement uses TRBV11-3 and TRBJ2-1; D is undetermined. Trimming took off 5 bases at V and 1 base at J, with 12 bases between the two ends. Germline loops: CDR1 SGHNT, CDR2 YENEEA. The CDR3 loop spans 15 amino acids. The CDR3 nucleotides are TGTGCCAGCAGCCACCGGCAGGAATCCTACAATGAGCAGTTCTTC. This sequence encodes CASSHRQESYNEQFF.

V usage is TRBV7-2 and J usage is TRBJ1-6; D is unresolved. Looked up from germline, CDR1 is SGHTA and CDR2 is FQGNSA. The CDR3 length is 14 residues. Trimming pared 1 base from V and 7 bases from J, leaving 8 bases between. In DNA form, the CDR3 reads TGTGCCAGCAGCTTAGTTAGAATCAATTCACCCCTCCACTTT. Translated: CASSLVRINSPLHF.

This clone was detected only once. The rearrangement joins TRBV15 to TRBJ2-7; D gene unclear. Trimming took 6 bases from V and 5 from J, leaving 20 bases between them. This CDR3 spans 15 amino acids. Germline-derived CDR1 and CDR2 are LNHNV and YYDKDF (reference sequence). In DNA form, the CDR3 reads TGTGCCACCAGGCGAGGCCTGGCAGCCCAACACGAGCAGTACTTC. Residues: CATRRGLAAQHEQYF.

The J gene is TRBJ2-1, the V gene TRBV9, with D hard to call. The CDR3 is made up of 13 amino acids. Germline assignment: CDR1 SGDLS and CDR2 YYNGEE. V lost 4 bases to trimming and J lost 8 bases, with 13 bases between them. In nucleotides, the CDR3 is TGTGCCAGCAGCCCGCCCGGAGAGGATGAGCAGTTCTTC. Protein: CASSPPGEDEQFF.

The chain combines TRBV4-3 with TRBJ1-6, with D perhaps matching TRBD1 (5 bases). Trimming took off 0 bases at V and 5 bases at J, with 11 bases between the two ends. The CDR3 runs to 16 residues. Germline V lookup: CDR1 LGHNA, CDR2 YSLEER. CDR3 sequence reads: CASSQDYPGNNSPLHF. CDR3 coding DNA: TGCGCCAGCAGCCAAGATTACCCAGGGAATAATTCACCCCTCCACTTT.

The chain joins TRBV6-5 to TRBJ1-2; TRBD1 matches 8 bases. Germline V gives CDR1 MNHEY, CDR2 SVGAGI. The CDR3 has 12 amino acids. The junction had 5 bases not matched to a gene; V was cut back by 11 bases and J by 3 bases. The CDR3 DNA follows: TGTGCCTCCACAGGGGGGGACTATGGCTACACCTTC. This sequence encodes CASTGGDYGYTF.

This sequence joins TRBV28 and TRBJ2-5; 7 bases are a match to TRBD2. The CDR3 runs to 14 residues. CDR1 and CDR2 (germline): MDHEN, SYDVKM. The V segment lost 1 base and the J segment 1 base; nucleotides outside the gene matches: 0. CDR3 DNA sequence: TGTGCCAGCAGTTTATCGGGGGGCCAAGAGACCCAGTACTTC. Protein: CASSLSGGQETQYF.

The chain is built from TRBV7-2 and TRBJ2-3; TRBD2 matches at 7 bases. Trimming took 4 bases from V and 5 from J; bases not matched to a gene: 6. Germline CDR1 reads SGHTA; CDR2 reads FQGNSA. CDR3 length: 14 amino acids. The CDR3 protein is CASSSGTTKDTQYF. The DNA of the CDR3 is TGTGCCAGCAGCTCAGGGACTACCAAAGATACGCAGTATTTT.

V gene TRBV4-2 combines with J gene TRBJ1-6; D perhaps matches TRBD1 (6 bases). Per germline, CDR1 LGHNA and CDR2 YNFKEQ. V dropped 3 bases and J dropped 9 bases, with 12 bases sitting between them. The CDR3 length is 14 residues. For the CDR3, the DNA is TGTGCCAGCAGCCAGGCAGGGGCAGGTTCACCCCTCCACTTT. It encodes CASSQAGAGSPLHF.

This rearrangement joins TRBV6-5 to TRBJ1-3; TRBD1 matches 7 bases. Germline V gene sequence: CDR1 MNHEY, CDR2 SVGAGI. CDR3 size: 13 residues. J was trimmed by 0 bases and V by 8 bases; bases with no gene match: 1. Here the CDR3 DNA reads TGTGCCAGCCAGGGGGGCTCTGGAAACACCATATATTTT. Protein: CASQGGSGNTIYF.

V is TRBV7-6 and J is TRBJ2-2; perhaps TRBD2 as D (6 bases). Trimming took off 4 bases at V and 6 bases at J, with 12 bases between the two ends. The CDR3 extends over 14 amino acids. Germline V gives CDR1 SGHVS, CDR2 FNYEAQ. The CDR3 is CASSWAPGAGELFF. In DNA, the CDR3 is TGTGCCAGCAGCTGGGCCCCGGGGGCCGGGGAGCTGTTTTTT.

The table lists this clone with a count of one. The sample has other DNA sequences that encode this CDR3 too. The V gene is TRBV5-4, the J gene TRBJ2-7; 11 nucleotides agree with TRBD2. Per the germline V gene, CDR1 is SGHNT and CDR2 is YYREEE (reference sequence). After removal of 2 bases from V and 2 bases from J, the junction contained 3 bases not matched to a gene. The CDR3 totals 15 residues. CDR3 sequence (DNA): TGTGCCAGCAGCTTAGGACTAGCGGGTACCTACGAGCAGTACTTC. Protein sequence: CASSLGLAGTYEQYF.

This clone came up once. One junction end does not reproduce the germline sequence, and a read error may be involved. CDR3 amino acids: CASTHVSRDRGKDGYTF. As DNA, the CDR3 is TGTGCTAGCACCCATGTGTCCCGGGACAGGGGGAAGGATGGCTACACCTTC. The rearrangement links TRBV7-7 to TRBJ1-2, with 11 bases lining up with TRBD1. The germline V gene encodes CDR1 SSHAT and CDR2 FNYEAQ (reference sequence). The CDR3 runs to 17 residues.

The rearrangement uses TRBV27 and TRBJ2-4, with D possibly TRBD1 on 5 matching bases. The germline gives CDR1 MNHEY, CDR2 SMNVEV (reference sequence). The CDR3 runs 15 residues. The V end lost 6 bases, the J end lost 3 bases, and 15 bases lay between the germline ends. The CDR3 coding sequence is TGTGCCAGCAGGCCCCAAGGGGCCCTCAAAAACATTCAGTACTTC. Its protein is CASRPQGALKNIQYF.

This clone was detected once. The chain links TRBV4-2 to TRBJ2-1; D is ambiguous. CDR3 length: 15 amino acids. CDR1 and CDR2 (germline): LGHNA, YNFKEQ. V lost 7 bases and J 0 bases, leaving 13 bases between the germline ends. Here the CDR3 DNA reads TGTGCCAGCACCCTCTACCCTAACTCCTACAATGAGCAGTTCTTC. It yields the protein CASTLYPNSYNEQFF.

The chain uses TRBV11-3 and TRBJ2-5; 11 bases map to TRBD1. Germline-derived CDR1 and CDR2 are SGHNT and YENEEA. The CDR3 extends over 15 amino acids. J gave up 4 bases and V 4 bases, and 5 bases lay outside the gene matches. CDR3 nucleotide sequence: TGTGCCAGCAGCTCCAGGACAGGGGGCCTAGAGACCCAGTACTTC. Protein product: CASSSRTGGLETQYF.

This sequence joins TRBV4-3 and TRBJ2-7, with D possibly matching TRBD2 (6 bases). Germline CDR1 is LGHNA and CDR2 is YSLEER. Trimming removed 0 bases from V and 0 bases from J, with 18 bases in between. The CDR3 contains 18 residues. CDR3 region: CASSQDWEEGSPSYEQYF. The CDR3 region has the DNA TGCGCCAGCAGCCAAGATTGGGAGGAGGGGAGCCCCTCCTACGAGCAGTACTTC.

The J gene is TRBJ1-2, the V gene TRBV7-9, with 9 bases lining up with TRBD1. The V gene end was trimmed by 7 bases and the J gene end by 6 bases; junction bases not matched to a gene: 12. This CDR3 region has 15 residues. Germline values: CDR1 SEHNR, CDR2 FQNEAQ (reference sequence). The CDR3 nucleotides read TGTGCCAGCACTGGGACAGGGACAATTTGGGATGGCTACACCTTC. Translated: CASTGTGTIWDGYTF.

This chain connects TRBV3-1 (or the pseudogene TRBV3-2) to TRBJ2-3; D is uncertain. CDR3 length: 15 amino acids. CDR1 and CDR2 (germline): LGHDT, YNNKEL (reference sequence). V lost 3 bases and J 8 bases, leaving 18 bases between the germline ends. The CDR3 protein is CASSQATDWAPTQYF. CDR3 DNA sequence: TGTGCCAGCAGCCAGGCCACAGATTGGGCGCCTACGCAGTATTTT.